This TCR beta chain originates from a study of blood T cell repertoires in COVID-19. Turning to the study itself: Samples came from the United States, Italy and Spain, spanning acute and convalescent COVID-19. Sample material is recorded as cDNA or gDNA derived from T cells, B-cell-depleted T cells, or PBMCs.

CDR1 and CDR2 from the germline V gene are SGHNT and YYREEE (reference sequence). V was clipped by 4 bases and J by 7 bases; unmatched bases: 15. The CDR3 length is 16 residues. Methods used by the authors: Quantification of nucleated cells was approximated via reference gene primer amplification. The assay was immunoSEQ multiplex PCR, and TCRdb's table has in-frame clones only and misses some. That table furnishes V, J and clone size, whereas the DNA furnished D and trimming. Altogether about 26,000 clones are present, around 67% being singletons, with the ten largest covering less than 7.5%. This sequence joins TRBV5-4 and TRBJ2-5; the match to TRBD2 covers 8 bases. Sequencing used peripheral blood. This receptor was identified in a man between 60 and 75 years old with active or convalescent COVID-19. CDR3 loop: CASSVQAARGGRTQYF. The CDR3 DNA reads as TGTGCCAGCAGCGTCCAAGCAGCACGGGGGGGAAGGACCCAGTACTTC.